This is a list of T cell receptor beta chains from one sample in a study of blood T cell repertoires in COVID-19. The data were produced by immunoSEQ multiplex PCR, yet TCRdb's version contains in-frame clones alone and is incomplete. The sample holds 110,000 or so clones, approximately 83% seen once. The material sequenced was peripheral blood. The receptors were gathered from a man aged 50 or older with acute or convalescent COVID-19. Both conserved end residues are part of each CDR3. Fields, in order: clone size, V gene, D gene, J gene, CDR3 protein, CDR3 DNA. A D gene is named only where the DNA matches it firmly. Rows give clone size only sometimes, using once, few, many, or a class for an expanded clone.

abundance: .
v_gene: TRBV28
d_gene: .
j_gene: TRBJ2-2
CDR3aa: CASSFRQENTGELFF
CDR3nt: TGTGCCAGCAGTTTTCGTCAGGAGAACACCGGGGAGCTGTTTTTT

abundance: .
v_gene: TRBV25-1
d_gene: .
j_gene: TRBJ1-6
CDR3aa: CASTFRGPLHF
CDR3nt: TGTGCCAGCACCTTTCGGGGGCCCCTCCACTTT

abundance: .
v_gene: TRBV6-5
d_gene: TRBD2
j_gene: TRBJ2-3
CDR3aa: CASSYAVAGEIDTQYF
CDR3nt: TGTGCCAGCAGTTACGCAGTAGCGGGAGAGATAGATACGCAGTATTTT

abundance: .
v_gene: TRBV3-1/TRBV3-2
d_gene: TRBD1
j_gene: TRBJ2-6
CDR3aa: CASSQAKNTGAGANVLTF
CDR3nt: TGTGCCAGCAGCCAAGCGAAAAATACAGGGGCTGGGGCCAACGTCCTGACTTTC

abundance: .
v_gene: TRBV28
d_gene: .
j_gene: TRBJ1-2
CDR3aa: CASEQHYGYTF
CDR3nt: TGTGCCAGCGAACAGCACTATGGCTACACCTTC

abundance: .
v_gene: TRBV11-3
d_gene: .
j_gene: TRBJ1-2
CDR3aa: CASSPTGNYGYTF
CDR3nt: TGTGCCAGCAGCCCTACAGGGAACTATGGCTACACCTTC

abundance: .
v_gene: TRBV5-6
d_gene: .
j_gene: TRBJ1-1
CDR3aa: CASSLRQANTEAFF
CDR3nt: TGTGCCAGCAGCTTACGACAGGCGAACACTGAAGCTTTCTTT

abundance: .
v_gene: TRBV28
d_gene: .
j_gene: TRBJ1-2
CDR3aa: CASSFQGRAHGYTF
CDR3nt: TGTGCCAGCAGTTTTCAGGGGCGAGCGCATGGCTACACCTTC

abundance: .
v_gene: TRBV19
d_gene: .
j_gene: TRBJ1-2
CDR3aa: CASSPERTGLPYGYTF
CDR3nt: TGTGCCAGTAGCCCCGAGAGGACGGGACTGCCCTATGGCTACACCTTC

abundance: .
v_gene: TRBV5-1
d_gene: .
j_gene: TRBJ2-3
CDR3aa: CASSLLTGTDTQYF
CDR3nt: TGCGCCAGCAGCCTACTTACGGGCACAGATACGCAGTATTTT

abundance: .
v_gene: TRBV11-2
d_gene: .
j_gene: TRBJ2-3
CDR3aa: CASSQSGGGTDTQYF
CDR3nt: TGTGCCAGCAGCCAATCTGGAGGAGGCACAGATACGCAGTATTTT

abundance: .
v_gene: TRBV19
d_gene: .
j_gene: TRBJ1-5
CDR3aa: CASSTRTLSSNQPQHF
CDR3nt: TGTGCCAGTAGTACCCGGACACTCAGTAGCAATCAGCCCCAGCATTTT

abundance: .
v_gene: TRBV4-2
d_gene: TRBD1
j_gene: TRBJ1-4
CDR3aa: CASSQTGTGDEKLFF
CDR3nt: TGTGCCAGCAGCCAAACCGGGACAGGGGATGAAAAACTGTTTTTT

abundance: .
v_gene: TRBV3-1/TRBV3-2
d_gene: .
j_gene: TRBJ2-1
CDR3aa: CASSQVGVTPGEQFF
CDR3nt: TGTGCCAGCAGCCAAGTAGGGGTCACCCCCGGTGAGCAGTTCTTC

abundance: .
v_gene: TRBV18
d_gene: .
j_gene: TRBJ1-5
CDR3aa: CASSPPSGQPQHF
CDR3nt: TGTGCCAGCTCACCACCCTCCGGGCAGCCCCAGCATTTT

abundance: .
v_gene: TRBV5-1
d_gene: TRBD1
j_gene: TRBJ2-5
CDR3aa: CASSTGQGPAYQETQYF
CDR3nt: TGCGCCAGCAGCACCGGACAGGGCCCCGCGTACCAAGAGACCCAGTACTTC

abundance: .
v_gene: TRBV12-3/TRBV12-4
d_gene: .
j_gene: TRBJ1-5
CDR3aa: CASSFGQPQHF
CDR3nt: TGTGCCAGCAGTTTCGGTCAGCCCCAGCATTTT

abundance: .
v_gene: TRBV5-4
d_gene: TRBD1
j_gene: TRBJ2-5
CDR3aa: CASSSTGTGGWETQYF
CDR3nt: TGTGCCAGCAGCTCAACCGGGACAGGGGGCTGGGAGACCCAGTACTTC

abundance: .
v_gene: TRBV7-6
d_gene: .
j_gene: TRBJ1-6
CDR3aa: CASSPGQNSPLHF
CDR3nt: TGTGCCAGCAGCCCCGGACAGAATTCACCCCTCCACTTT

abundance: .
v_gene: TRBV7-9
d_gene: .
j_gene: TRBJ1-2
CDR3aa: CASSPRQGGNYGYTF
CDR3nt: TGTGCCAGCAGCCCAAGGCAGGGTGGGAATTATGGCTACACCTTC

abundance: once
v_gene: TRBV13
d_gene: .
j_gene: TRBJ1-2
CDR3aa: CASSSRSSYGYTF
CDR3nt: TGTGCCAGCAGCTCAAGGAGCTCCTATGGCTACACCTTC

abundance: few
v_gene: TRBV9
d_gene: .
j_gene: TRBJ2-3
CDR3aa: CASSVDRSNTQYF
CDR3nt: TGTGCCAGCAGCGTAGACCGGTCAAATACGCAGTATTTT

abundance: .
v_gene: TRBV7-6
d_gene: .
j_gene: TRBJ1-1
CDR3aa: CASSFSIQGEAFF
CDR3nt: TGTGCCAGCAGCTTTTCGATCCAGGGCGAAGCTTTCTTT

abundance: .
v_gene: TRBV7-6
d_gene: TRBD1
j_gene: TRBJ2-1
CDR3aa: CASSERGQTYNEQFF
CDR3nt: TGTGCCAGCAGTGAAAGGGGGCAAACCTACAATGAGCAGTTCTTC

abundance: .
v_gene: TRBV6-5
d_gene: .
j_gene: TRBJ1-1
CDR3aa: CASSFSDRNTEAFF
CDR3nt: TGTGCCAGCAGTTTTTCGGACAGGAACACTGAAGCTTTCTTT

abundance: .
v_gene: TRBV6-1
d_gene: TRBD2
j_gene: TRBJ2-3
CDR3aa: CASSEGRTSGGAVDTQYF
CDR3nt: TGTGCCAGCAGTGAAGGGAGGACTAGCGGGGGGGCCGTAGATACGCAGTATTTT

abundance: .
v_gene: TRBV30
d_gene: TRBD2
j_gene: TRBJ2-6
CDR3aa: CAWSWWGGTSGRAYSGANVLTF
CDR3nt: TGTGCCTGGAGCTGGTGGGGGGGGACTAGCGGGAGGGCGTATTCTGGGGCCAACGTCCTGACTTTC

abundance: few
v_gene: TRBV6-4
d_gene: TRBD2
j_gene: TRBJ2-5
CDR3aa: CASSGLAGRETQYF
CDR3nt: TGTGCCAGCAGTGGACTAGCGGGACGGGAGACCCAGTACTTC

abundance: many
v_gene: TRBV7-9
d_gene: .
j_gene: TRBJ1-2
CDR3aa: CASSLQGKLFGYTF
CDR3nt: TGTGCCAGCAGCTTACAGGGGAAACTCTTTGGCTACACCTTC

abundance: once
v_gene: TRBV6-5
d_gene: TRBD2
j_gene: TRBJ2-5
CDR3aa: CASSSGTSGGAETQYF
CDR3nt: TGTGCCAGCAGTTCTGGGACTAGCGGGGGTGCAGAGACCCAGTACTTC

abundance: .
v_gene: TRBV11-3
d_gene: TRBD1
j_gene: TRBJ2-3
CDR3aa: CASSSRGQGSDTQYF
CDR3nt: TGTGCCAGCAGCTCAAGGGGACAGGGATCAGATACGCAGTATTTT

abundance: .
v_gene: TRBV19
d_gene: .
j_gene: TRBJ2-1
CDR3aa: CASKWGVESSEQFF
CDR3nt: TGTGCCAGTAAGTGGGGGGTGGAGAGTAGTGAGCAGTTCTTC

abundance: .
v_gene: TRBV7-2
d_gene: .
j_gene: TRBJ1-5
CDR3aa: CASRVGGGNVNQPQHF
CDR3nt: TGTGCCAGCAGAGTAGGGGGGGGGAACGTCAATCAGCCCCAGCATTTT

abundance: .
v_gene: TRBV7-6
d_gene: TRBD1
j_gene: TRBJ1-5
CDR3aa: CASSQGRDRYQPQHF
CDR3nt: TGTGCCAGCAGCCAAGGCCGGGACAGATATCAGCCCCAGCATTTT

abundance: .
v_gene: TRBV18
d_gene: TRBD1
j_gene: TRBJ1-5
CDR3aa: CASSPQGQGNQPQHF
CDR3nt: TGTGCCAGCTCACCACAGGGACAGGGGAATCAGCCCCAGCATTTT

abundance: .
v_gene: TRBV2
d_gene: TRBD1
j_gene: TRBJ2-1
CDR3aa: CASRRTGYNEQFF
CDR3nt: TGTGCCAGCAGAAGGACAGGGTACAATGAGCAGTTCTTC

abundance: .
v_gene: TRBV7-9
d_gene: .
j_gene: TRBJ2-1
CDR3aa: CASSPTYNEQFF
CDR3nt: TGTGCCAGCAGCCCCACCTACAATGAGCAGTTCTTC

abundance: .
v_gene: TRBV4-1
d_gene: TRBD1
j_gene: TRBJ2-5
CDR3aa: CASSQDSQGETQYF
CDR3nt: TGCGCCAGCAGCCAAGATTCACAGGGGGAGACCCAGTACTTC

abundance: .
v_gene: TRBV6-2/TRBV6-3
d_gene: TRBD1
j_gene: TRBJ1-2
CDR3aa: CASSYSVTGSNGYTF
CDR3nt: TGTGCCAGCAGTTACTCGGTGACAGGGTCGAATGGCTACACCTTC

abundance: .
v_gene: TRBV28
d_gene: TRBD2
j_gene: TRBJ2-3
CDR3aa: CASSSPGGATDTQYF
CDR3nt: TGTGCCAGCAGTTCCCCGGGAGGGGCTACAGATACGCAGTATTTT